One and the same sample provided the 21 T cell receptor beta chains below, sequenced in a study of cytomegalovirus exposure and HLA in healthy donors (dated by TCRdb to 2017 to 2019). The method behind the library was the immunoSEQ multiplex PCR assay. The multiplex PCR relied on a mix of 60 forward primers for TCR Vbeta segments and 13 reverse primers for TCR Jbeta segments. This immuneACCESS table, as held by TCRdb, lists in-frame sequences with V and J called but not all clones. Of the missing ones, under half trace to an unresolved V gene in checked studies; the others have no known cause. The sample records about 97,000 clones, roughly 10% of which are singletons. The top ten clones comprise about 5% of the sample. The specimen sequenced was PBMCs. These receptors all stem from a man in his fifties in good health and CMV-seropositive.

The sample holds a few counts of this clone. The chain combines TRBV28 with TRBJ2-2; 7 bases fit TRBD1. The CDR3 spans 15 residues. With V trimmed by 7 bases and J by 5 bases, 10 bases remained unmatched. From germline, CDR1 is MDHEN and CDR2 SYDVKM. The DNA of the CDR3 is TGTGCCAGCACACTGACAGGGCACCGGACCGGGGAGCTGTTTTTT. Translation gives CASTLTGHRTGELFF.

This clone has only a few counts. The V and J genes are TRBV20-1 and TRBJ2-5; TRBD2 might be the D (5 bases). The CDR3 length is 11 residues. Germline V lookup: CDR1 DFQATT, CDR2 SNEGSKA (reference sequence). Trimming took off 6 bases at V and 4 bases at J, with 9 bases between the two ends. CDR3 bases: TGCAGTGCCGAAGGAGGAGAGACCCAGTACTTC. The encoded protein is CSAEGGETQYF.

The chain links TRBV7-9 to TRBJ2-7; D is unclear. The V gene lost 5 bases and the J gene lost 0 bases, with 11 bases spanning the gap. Per the germline V gene, CDR1 is SEHNR and CDR2 is FQNEAQ (reference sequence). The CDR3 sequence is 14 residues long. DNA of the CDR3: TGTGCCAGCAGCCCTCCGTTGGCCTCCTACGAGCAGTACTTC. Residues: CASSPPLASYEQYF. The entire variable domain, with the rest obtained from reference TRBV7-9 and TRBJ2-7, is as follows: DTGVSQNPRHKITKRGQNVTFRCDPISEHNRLYWYRQTLGQGPEFLTYFQNEAQLEKSRLLSDRFSAERPKGSFSTLEIQRTEQGDSAMYLCASSPPLASYEQYFGPGTRLTVT.

This clone was seen a handful of times. The chain carries TRBV5-1 and TRBJ2-7; tentatively, D is TRBD1 (5 bases). The germline gives CDR1 SGHRS, CDR2 YFSETQ. This CDR3 contains 14 residues. V lost 2 bases and J 5 bases, leaving 14 bases between the germline ends. The CDR3 protein is CASSFRQGIHEQYF. The CDR3, as DNA: TGCGCCAGCAGCTTCCGGCAGGGAATCCACGAGCAGTACTTC.

This clone was picked up a small number of times. V is TRBV5-1 and J is TRBJ2-7; the match to TRBD1 covers 8 bases. The CDR3 spans 14 residues. V shed 4 bases and J 6 bases; nucleotides not matched to a gene: 9. Germline V gene sequence: CDR1 SGHRS, CDR2 YFSETQ. In nucleotides, the CDR3 is TGCGCCAGCAGCCCCGGGACAGGAGGGTTCGAGCAGTACTTC. It codes for CASSPGTGGFEQYF.

This clone has more than one count but fewer than ten. In nucleotides, the CDR3 is TGTGCCGGCACTCGAGGACAGGGGAGCTATGGCTACACCTTC. This translates into CAGTRGQGSYGYTF. The chain recombines TRBV6-1 with TRBJ1-2; TRBD1 matches 9 bases. Per germline, CDR1 MNHNS and CDR2 SASEGT. This CDR3 spans 14 amino acids. V lost 11 bases and J lost 4; bases outside the gene matches: 11.

This clone was detected a few times. The chain recombines TRBV7-9 with TRBJ1-6, with TRBD1 as a possible D gene (5 bases). The germline V gene encodes CDR1 SEHNR and CDR2 FQNEAQ (reference sequence). Trimming took off 5 bases at V and 7 bases at J, with 15 bases between the two ends. The CDR3 has 15 residues. The CDR3 spells CASSPQQASNSPLHF. As DNA, the CDR3 is TGTGCCAGCAGCCCGCAACAGGCTTCCAATTCACCCCTCCACTTT. Filled out from reference TRBV7-9 and TRBJ1-6, the complete variable domain reads DTGVSQNPRHKITKRGQNVTFRCDPISEHNRLYWYRQTLGQGPEFLTYFQNEAQLEKSRLLSDRFSAERPKGSFSTLEIQRTEQGDSAMYLCASSPQQASNSPLHFGNGTRLTVT.

There are a few counts of this clone. The gene calls are TRBV27 and TRBJ2-2, with 8 bases fitting TRBD2. This CDR3 has 15 amino acids. CDR1 is MNHEY, CDR2 SMNVEV, per germline (reference sequence). The trim removed 6 bases at V and 7 bases at J, leaving 10 bases unmatched. Here the CDR3 reads CASRPGTRVGGELFF. The DNA of the CDR3 is TGTGCCAGCAGGCCCGGGACTAGGGTGGGCGGGGAGCTGTTTTTT.

This clone was counted only a few times. The V gene is TRBV30, the J gene TRBJ1-1; maybe TRBD1 (5 bases). This CDR3 region has 13 residues. Per germline, CDR1 GTSNPN and CDR2 SVGIG (reference sequence). Trimming removed 0 bases at V and 8 bases at J, with 13 bases between. The CDR3 nucleotides read TGTGCCTGGAGTGTACGGGGGGTGTTGGAAGCTTTCTTT. This codes for CAWSVRGVLEAFF.

This clone was seen only a few times. V usage is TRBV5-6 and J usage is TRBJ2-1; D might be TRBD2 (6 bases). Trimming removed 4 bases at V and 4 bases at J, with 15 bases between. The germline CDR1 and CDR2 sequences are SGHDT and YYEEEE. This CDR3 contains 15 residues. The CDR3 bases are TGTGCCAGCAGCACGGGACTGGGTTCATACAATGAGCAGTTCTTC. Its translation is CASSTGLGSYNEQFF.

Points on this clone: The conserved phenylalanine or tryptophan normally closing the CDR3 is absent here, so this likely arose from a read error. Because the CDR3's place on the DNA is in doubt, the DNA is left out and the CDR3 is given as listed by TCRdb. The rearrangement links TRBV5-6 to TRBJ2-3; the table's D call, TRBD1, was not checked against the DNA. In germline, CDR1 is SGHDT, CDR2 YYEEEE. The CDR3 region is 15 residues in length, termini included. The CDR3 protein is CASSSLLRTTDTKYL.

The chain uses TRBV28 and TRBJ2-7; D perhaps matches TRBD2 (6 bases). Per the germline V gene, CDR1 is MDHEN and CDR2 is SYDVKM. The CDR3 is made up of 14 amino acids. The germline V and J ends were trimmed by 6 bases and 0 bases, with 12 bases remaining between them. As DNA, the CDR3 is TGTGCCAGCAGAGAAGCGGGCCCCTCCTACGAGCAGTACTTC. Translation gives CASREAGPSYEQYF.

This clone was picked up a small number of times. The chain carries TRBV5-1 and TRBJ2-3; tentative D call: TRBD2 (6 bases). Germline V gene sequence: CDR1 SGHRS, CDR2 YFSETQ. CDR3 length equals 15 residues. Trimming cost V 0 bases and J 0 bases, with 8 bases left between them. This CDR3 is CASSLGGTSTDTQYF. The CDR3 DNA follows: TGCGCCAGCAGCTTGGGCGGGACTAGCACAGATACGCAGTATTTT.

A note on this clone: Other DNA sequences in the sample encode the same CDR3. The CDR3, as DNA: TGTGCCAGCAGCGGAGCTAAGCGGGAGGGTCTTTATACCCAGTACTTC. This gives the protein CASSGAKREGLYTQYF. This chain uses TRBV9 with TRBJ2-5, with 10 bases that match TRBD2. J lost 8 bases, V lost 3 bases, and 13 bases had no gene match. The CDR3 consists of 16 residues. The V gene's germline CDR1 is SGDLS and CDR2 YYNGEE. Filled out from reference TRBV9 and TRBJ2-5, the complete variable domain reads DSGVTQTPKHLITATGQRVTLRCSPRSGDLSVYWYQQSLDQGLQFLIQYYNGEERAKGNILERFSAQQFPDLHSELNLSSLELGDSALYFCASSGAKREGLYTQYFGPGTRLLVL.

This clone was observed a handful of times. The chain uses TRBV19 and TRBJ2-5; 8 nucleotides agree with TRBD2. The DNA end is more similar to TRBJ2-7, so the J call may be wrong. The CDR3 has 14 residues. Germline CDR1 LNHDA, CDR2 SQIVND (reference sequence). The CDR3 nucleotides are TGTGCCAGTAGTCGAGCGGGAGTTCACTACGAGCAGTACTTC. Residues: CASSRAGVHYEQYF.

A single count supports this clone. Here the CDR3 DNA reads TGTGCCAGCAGTTTGTTAGAGATGGCCTACAATGAGCAGTTCTTC. This gives the protein CASSLLEMAYNEQFF. The chain couples TRBV28 to TRBJ2-1; unclear D gene. With 3 bases removed from V and 2 bases from J, the gap between germline ends came to 11 bases. CDR1 is MDHEN and CDR2 is SYDVKM in the germline V gene. The CDR3 loop spans 15 amino acids.

The rearrangement joins TRBV6-6 to TRBJ1-2; possible D gene TRBD1, 5 bases. The V end lost 6 bases, the J end lost 5 bases, and 19 bases lay between the germline ends. Germline V lookup: CDR1 MNHNY, CDR2 SVGAGI (reference sequence). The CDR3 contains 15 residues. The CDR3 DNA sequence: TGTGCCAGCAGACCCCCCCCGACAAGGACATATGGCTACACCTTC. It codes for CASRPPPTRTYGYTF.

This clone came up a few times. The gene calls are TRBV19 and TRBJ2-5, with D uncertain. The CDR3 runs 13 residues. V lost 5 bases and J lost 2, with 9 bases in between. CDR1 and CDR2 (germline): LNHDA, SQIVND (reference sequence). The CDR3 here is CASSVRNQETQYF. The CDR3 region has the DNA TGTGCCAGTAGTGTCAGAAATCAAGAGACCCAGTACTTC.

This clone was detected a few times. This chain links TRBV6-6 with TRBJ1-5; unclear D gene. This CDR3 spans 14 amino acids. V dropped 5 bases and J dropped 0 bases, with 8 bases sitting between them. Germline V CDR1 and CDR2: MNHNY, SVGAGI (reference sequence). The CDR3 loop reads CASSAIDSNQPQHF. The CDR3 region has the DNA TGTGCCAGCAGTGCCATAGATAGCAATCAGCCCCAGCATTTT.

In its sample, this clone was seen once. This chain uses TRBV28 with TRBJ2-7; TRBD1 aligns across 10 bases. The CDR3 contains 15 residues. CDR1 and CDR2 from the germline V gene are MDHEN and SYDVKM. J gave up 2 bases and V 2 bases, and 3 bases lay outside the gene matches. The CDR3 coding sequence is TGTGCCAGCAGTTTACCCGACAGGGGGCCCTACGAGCAGTACTTC. Translation: CASSLPDRGPYEQYF.

This clone is categorized as medium-sized. The chain employs TRBV6-5 and TRBJ2-7, with D possibly matching TRBD1 (6 bases). Germline lookup yields CDR1 MNHEY and CDR2 SVGAGI. The CDR3 runs 16 residues. The V and J ends lost 0 bases and 0 bases respectively, with 12 bases between them. In nucleotides, the CDR3 is TGTGCCAGCAGTTACTCTGGACAGTCGAGCTCCTACGAGCAGTACTTC. This translates into CASSYSGQSSSYEQYF.